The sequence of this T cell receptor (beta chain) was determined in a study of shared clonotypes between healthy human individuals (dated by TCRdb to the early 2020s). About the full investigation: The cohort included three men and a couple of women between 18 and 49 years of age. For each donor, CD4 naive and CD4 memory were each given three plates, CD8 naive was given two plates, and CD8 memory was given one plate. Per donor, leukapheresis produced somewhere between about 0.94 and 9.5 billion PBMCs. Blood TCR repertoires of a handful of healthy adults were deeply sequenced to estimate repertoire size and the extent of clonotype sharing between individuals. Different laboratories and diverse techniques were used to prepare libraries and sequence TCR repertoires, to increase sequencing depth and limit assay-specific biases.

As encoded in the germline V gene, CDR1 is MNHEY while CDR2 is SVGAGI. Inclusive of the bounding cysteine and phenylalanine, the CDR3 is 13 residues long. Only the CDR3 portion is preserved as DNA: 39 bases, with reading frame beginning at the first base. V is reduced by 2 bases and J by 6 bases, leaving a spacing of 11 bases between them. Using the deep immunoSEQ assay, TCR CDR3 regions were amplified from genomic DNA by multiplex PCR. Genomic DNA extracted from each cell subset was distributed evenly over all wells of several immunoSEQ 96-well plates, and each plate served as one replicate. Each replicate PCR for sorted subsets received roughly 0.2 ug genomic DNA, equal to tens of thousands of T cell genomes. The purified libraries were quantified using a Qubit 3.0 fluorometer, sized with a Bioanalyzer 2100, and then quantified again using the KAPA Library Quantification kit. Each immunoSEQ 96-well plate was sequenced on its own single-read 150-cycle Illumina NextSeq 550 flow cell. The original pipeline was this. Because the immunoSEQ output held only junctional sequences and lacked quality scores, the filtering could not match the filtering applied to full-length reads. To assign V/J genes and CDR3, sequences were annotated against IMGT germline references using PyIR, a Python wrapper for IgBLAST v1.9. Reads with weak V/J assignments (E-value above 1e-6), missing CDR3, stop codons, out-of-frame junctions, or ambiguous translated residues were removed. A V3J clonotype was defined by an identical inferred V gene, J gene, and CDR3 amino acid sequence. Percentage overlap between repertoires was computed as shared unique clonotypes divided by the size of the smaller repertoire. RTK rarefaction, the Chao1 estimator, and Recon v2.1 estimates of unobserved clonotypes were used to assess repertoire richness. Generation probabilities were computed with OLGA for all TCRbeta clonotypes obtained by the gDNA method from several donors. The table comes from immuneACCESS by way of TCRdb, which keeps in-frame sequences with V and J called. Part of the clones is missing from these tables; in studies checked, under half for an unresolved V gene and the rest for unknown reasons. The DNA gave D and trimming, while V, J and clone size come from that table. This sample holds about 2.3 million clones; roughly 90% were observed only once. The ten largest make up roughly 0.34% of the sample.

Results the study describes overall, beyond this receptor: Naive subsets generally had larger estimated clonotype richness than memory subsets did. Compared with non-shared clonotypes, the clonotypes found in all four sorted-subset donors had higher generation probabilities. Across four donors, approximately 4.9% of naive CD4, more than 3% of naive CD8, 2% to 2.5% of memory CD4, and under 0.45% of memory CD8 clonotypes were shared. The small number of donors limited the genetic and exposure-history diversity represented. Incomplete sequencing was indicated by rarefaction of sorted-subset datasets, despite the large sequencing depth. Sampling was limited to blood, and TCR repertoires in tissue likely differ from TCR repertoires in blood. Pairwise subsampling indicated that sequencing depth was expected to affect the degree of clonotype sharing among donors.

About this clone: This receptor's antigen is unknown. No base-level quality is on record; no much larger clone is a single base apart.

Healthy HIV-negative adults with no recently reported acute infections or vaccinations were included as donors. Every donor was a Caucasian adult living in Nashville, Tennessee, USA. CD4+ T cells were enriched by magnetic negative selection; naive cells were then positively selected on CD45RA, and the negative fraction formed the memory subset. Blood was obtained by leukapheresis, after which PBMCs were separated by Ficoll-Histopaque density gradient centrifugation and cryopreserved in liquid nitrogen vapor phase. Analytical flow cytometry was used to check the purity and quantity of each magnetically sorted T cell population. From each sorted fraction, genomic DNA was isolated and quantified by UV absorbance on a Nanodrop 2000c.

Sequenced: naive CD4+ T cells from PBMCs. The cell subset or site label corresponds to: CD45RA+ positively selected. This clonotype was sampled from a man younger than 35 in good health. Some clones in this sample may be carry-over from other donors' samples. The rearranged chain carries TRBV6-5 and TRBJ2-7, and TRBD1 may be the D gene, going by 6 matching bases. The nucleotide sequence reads TGTGCCAGCAGTTACAACAGGGTAGGCGAGCAGTACTTC. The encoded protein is CASSYNRVGEQYF.